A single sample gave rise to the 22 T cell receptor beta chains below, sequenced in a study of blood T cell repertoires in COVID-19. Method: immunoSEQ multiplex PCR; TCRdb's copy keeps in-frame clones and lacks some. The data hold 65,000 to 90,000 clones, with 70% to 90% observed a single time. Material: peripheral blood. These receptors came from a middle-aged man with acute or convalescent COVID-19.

The CDR3 sequence is CASSDPPGRGDNRIGEQYV. The CDR3 coding sequence is TGTGCCAGCAGTGACCCTCCTGGGCGGGGGGACAATCGCATCGGGGAGCAGTACGTC. The chain has TRBV6-4 and TRBJ2-7, with TRBD2 matching over 8 bases. The CDR3 consists of 19 residues. Losses at the gene ends were 2 bases for V and 7 bases for J; bases not matched to a gene: 22. CDR1 MRHNA and CDR2 SNTAGT come from the germline V gene.

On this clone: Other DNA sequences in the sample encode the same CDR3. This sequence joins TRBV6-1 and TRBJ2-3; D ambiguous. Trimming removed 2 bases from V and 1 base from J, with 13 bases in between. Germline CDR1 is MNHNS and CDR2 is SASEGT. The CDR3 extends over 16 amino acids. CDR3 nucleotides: TGTGCCAGCAGTGAACGGGTAGGAAGAGGCACAGATACGCAGTATTTT. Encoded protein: CASSERVGRGTDTQYF.

CDR3 protein: CASGTLETQYF. CDR3 nucleotide sequence: TGTGCTAGTGGTACTCTGGAGACCCAGTACTTC. The chain recombines TRBV12-5 with TRBJ2-5; D is uncertain. Germline V gene lookup returns CDR1 LGHNT and CDR2 FRNRAP. The CDR3 covers 11 residues. V dropped 5 bases and J dropped 5 bases, with 6 bases sitting between them.

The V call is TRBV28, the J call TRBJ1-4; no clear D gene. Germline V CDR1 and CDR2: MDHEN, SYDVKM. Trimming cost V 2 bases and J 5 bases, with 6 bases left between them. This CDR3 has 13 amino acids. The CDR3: CASSLPRNEKLFF. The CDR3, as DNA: TGTGCCAGCAGTTTACCCCGGAATGAAAAACTGTTTTTT.

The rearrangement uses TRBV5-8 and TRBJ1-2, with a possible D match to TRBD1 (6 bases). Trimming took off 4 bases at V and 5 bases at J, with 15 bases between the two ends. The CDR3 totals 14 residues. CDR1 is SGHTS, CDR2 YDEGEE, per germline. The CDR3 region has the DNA TGTGCCAGCAGCCAGGTACAGGGACCGTATGGCTACACCTTC. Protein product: CASSQVQGPYGYTF.

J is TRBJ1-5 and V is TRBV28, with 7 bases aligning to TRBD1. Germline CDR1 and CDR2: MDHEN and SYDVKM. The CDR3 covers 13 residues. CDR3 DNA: TGTGCTGTACAGGGGAATAGCAATCAGCCCCAGCATTTT. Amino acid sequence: CAVQGNSNQPQHF.

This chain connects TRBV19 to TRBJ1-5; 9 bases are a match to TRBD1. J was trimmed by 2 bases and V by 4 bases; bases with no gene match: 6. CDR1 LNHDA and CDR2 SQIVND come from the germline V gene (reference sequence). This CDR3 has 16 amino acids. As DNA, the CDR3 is TGTGCCAGTAGTACGACAGGGGGATCCGGCAATCAGCCCCAGCATTTT. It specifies CASSTTGGSGNQPQHF.

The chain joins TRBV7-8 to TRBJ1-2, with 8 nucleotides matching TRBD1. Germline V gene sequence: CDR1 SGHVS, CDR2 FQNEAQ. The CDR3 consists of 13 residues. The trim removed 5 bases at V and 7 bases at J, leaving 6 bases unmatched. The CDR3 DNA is TGTGCCAGCAGCCGGGACAGGCTACGTGGCTACACCTTC. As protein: CASSRDRLRGYTF.

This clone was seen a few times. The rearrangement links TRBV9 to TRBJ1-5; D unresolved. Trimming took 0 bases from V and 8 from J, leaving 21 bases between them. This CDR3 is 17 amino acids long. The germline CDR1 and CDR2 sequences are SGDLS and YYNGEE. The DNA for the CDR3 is TGTGCCAGCAGCGTAGAGTGTCGTACCGAAGAGGTAAAGCCCCAGCATTTT. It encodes CASSVECRTEEVKPQHF.

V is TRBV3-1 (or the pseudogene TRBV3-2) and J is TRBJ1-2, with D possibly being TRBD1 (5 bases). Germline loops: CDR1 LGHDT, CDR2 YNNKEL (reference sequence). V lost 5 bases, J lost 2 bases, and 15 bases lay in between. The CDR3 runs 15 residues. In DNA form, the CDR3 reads TGTGCCAGCAGCTCCCCGGGAGGGGCCAACTATGGCTACACCTTC. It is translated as CASSSPGGANYGYTF.

CDR3 coding DNA: TGTGCCAGCAGCGCTACAGGGTTGAGCACAGATACGCAGTATTTT. Translated, it gives CASSATGLSTDTQYF. The V and J genes are TRBV6-4 and TRBJ2-3, with D perhaps TRBD1 (6 bases). The CDR3 is 15 amino acids. CDR1 and CDR2 from the germline V gene are MRHNA and SNTAGT. Trimming left V 6 bases short and J 0 bases short, with 13 bases between.

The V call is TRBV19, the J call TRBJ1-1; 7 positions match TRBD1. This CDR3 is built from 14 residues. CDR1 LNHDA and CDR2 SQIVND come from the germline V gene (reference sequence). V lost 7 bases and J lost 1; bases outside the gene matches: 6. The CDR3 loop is CASTPTGRNTEAFF. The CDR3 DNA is TGTGCCAGTACCCCGACAGGGAGGAACACTGAAGCTTTCTTT. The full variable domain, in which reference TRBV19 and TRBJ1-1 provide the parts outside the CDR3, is DGGITQSPKYLFRKEGQNVTLSCEQNLNHDAMYWYRQDPGQGLRLIYYSQIVNDFQKGDIAEGYSVSREKKESFPLTVTSAQKNPTAFYLCASTPTGRNTEAFFGQGTRLTVV.

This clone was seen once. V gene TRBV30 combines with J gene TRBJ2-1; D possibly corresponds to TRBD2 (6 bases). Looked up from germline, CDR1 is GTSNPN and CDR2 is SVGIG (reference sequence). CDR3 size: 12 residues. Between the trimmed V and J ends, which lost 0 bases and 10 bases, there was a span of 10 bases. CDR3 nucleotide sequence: TGTGCCTGGAGTGTAACGGGACTCGAGCAGTTCTTC. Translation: CAWSVTGLEQFF.

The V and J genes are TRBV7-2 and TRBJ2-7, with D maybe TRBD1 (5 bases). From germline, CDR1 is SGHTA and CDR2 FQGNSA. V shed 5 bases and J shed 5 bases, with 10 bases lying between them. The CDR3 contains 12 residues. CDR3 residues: CASSVDSHEQYV. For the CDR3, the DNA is TGTGCCAGCAGCGTCGACAGCCACGAGCAGTACGTC.

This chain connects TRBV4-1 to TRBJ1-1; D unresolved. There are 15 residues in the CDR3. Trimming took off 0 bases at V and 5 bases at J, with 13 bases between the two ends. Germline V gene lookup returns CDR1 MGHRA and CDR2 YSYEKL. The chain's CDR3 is CASSQERAGLTEAFF. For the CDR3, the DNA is TGCGCCAGCAGCCAAGAGCGGGCAGGTCTAACTGAAGCTTTCTTT.

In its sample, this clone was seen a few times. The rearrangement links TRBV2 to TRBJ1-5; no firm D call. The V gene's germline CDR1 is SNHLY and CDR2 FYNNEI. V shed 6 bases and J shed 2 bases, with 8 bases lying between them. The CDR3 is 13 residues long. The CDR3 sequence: CASRGPGNQPQHF. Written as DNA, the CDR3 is TGTGCCAGCAGGGGCCCGGGCAATCAGCCCCAGCATTTT.

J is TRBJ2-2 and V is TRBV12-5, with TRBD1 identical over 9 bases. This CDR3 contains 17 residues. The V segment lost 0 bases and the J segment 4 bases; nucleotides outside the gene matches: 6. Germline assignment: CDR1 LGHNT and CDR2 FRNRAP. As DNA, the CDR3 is TGTGCTAGTGGTTTGGTACTGGGACAGGGTGTCACCGGGGAGCTGTTTTTT. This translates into CASGLVLGQGVTGELFF.

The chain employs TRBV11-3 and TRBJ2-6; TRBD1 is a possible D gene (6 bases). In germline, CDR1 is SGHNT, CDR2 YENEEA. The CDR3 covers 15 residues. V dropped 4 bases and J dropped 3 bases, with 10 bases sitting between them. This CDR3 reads CASSSGGGGANVLTF. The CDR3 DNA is TGTGCCAGCAGCTCTGGGGGCGGTGGGGCCAACGTCCTGACTTTC.

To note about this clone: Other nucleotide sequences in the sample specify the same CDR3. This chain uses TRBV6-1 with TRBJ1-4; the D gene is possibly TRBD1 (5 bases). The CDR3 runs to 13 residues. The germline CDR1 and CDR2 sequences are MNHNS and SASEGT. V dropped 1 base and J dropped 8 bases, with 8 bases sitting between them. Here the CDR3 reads CASSEERGEKLFF. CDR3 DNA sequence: TGTGCCAGCAGTGAAGAAAGGGGCGAAAAACTGTTTTTT.

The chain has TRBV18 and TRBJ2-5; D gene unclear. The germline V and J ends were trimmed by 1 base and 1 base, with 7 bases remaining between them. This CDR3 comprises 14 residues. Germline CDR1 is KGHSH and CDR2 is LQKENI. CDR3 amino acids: CASSPRDRQETQYF. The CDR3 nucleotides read TGTGCCAGCTCACCACGCGATCGCCAAGAGACCCAGTACTTC.

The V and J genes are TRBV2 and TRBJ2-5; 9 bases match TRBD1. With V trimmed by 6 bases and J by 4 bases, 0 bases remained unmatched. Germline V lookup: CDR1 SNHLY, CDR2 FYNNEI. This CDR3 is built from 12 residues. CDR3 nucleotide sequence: TGTGCCAGCAGGGACAGGGGAGAGACCCAGTACTTC. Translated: CASRDRGETQYF.

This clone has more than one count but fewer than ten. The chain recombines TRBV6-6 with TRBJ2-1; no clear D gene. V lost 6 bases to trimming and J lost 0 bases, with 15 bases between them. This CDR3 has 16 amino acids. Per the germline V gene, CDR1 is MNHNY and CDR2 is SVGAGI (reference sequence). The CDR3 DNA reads TGTGCCAGCAGCCTCCGGGTCCTTCCCTCCTACAATGAGCAGTTCTTC. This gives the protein CASSLRVLPSYNEQFF.